What follows are 32 T cell receptor beta chains derived from one specimen sequenced in a study of early T cells in non-severe SARS-CoV-2 infection. One entry per CDR3 protein results from TCRdb running MiXCR on the 5' RACE reads. In the table there are fewer than 85,000 distinct CDR3 sequences, more than 14% of which are singletons. Sequenced here: whole blood, sampled at baseline. Source of these receptors: an adult who was a healthcare worker with PCR-confirmed SARS-CoV-2 infection or an uninfected control (not recorded which).

This clonotype was observed many times. The chain employs TRBV27 and TRBJ2-4; D gene ambiguous. V dropped 5 bases and J dropped 1 base, with 21 bases sitting between them. CDR1 and CDR2 (germline): MNHEY, SMNVEV (reference sequence). The CDR3 runs to 18 residues. The CDR3 sequence: CASSPTPLEESAKNIQYF. The CDR3 coding sequence is TGTGCCAGCAGTCCGACCCCCCTAGAGGAATCTGCCAAAAACATTCAGTACTTC.

The J gene is TRBJ2-1, the V gene TRBV9; 7 bases match TRBD1. The CDR3 is 15 amino acids. The trim removed 3 bases at V and 9 bases at J, leaving 12 bases unmatched. The germline V gene has CDR1 SGDLS and CDR2 YYNGEE. As DNA, the CDR3 is TGTGCCAGCAGCGACGGGACAGAGTGGCTAGGTGAGCAGTTCTTC. It yields the protein CASSDGTEWLGEQFF.

The chain uses TRBV6-6 and TRBJ1-6; the match to TRBD1 covers 7 bases. CDR1 is MNHNY, CDR2 SVGAGI, per germline (reference sequence). The CDR3 covers 14 residues. J lost 7 bases, V lost 4 bases, and 4 bases had no gene match. In nucleotides, the CDR3 is TGTGCCAGCAGTTTGCAGGGGGGCAATTCACCCCTCCACTTT. The encoded protein is CASSLQGGNSPLHF.

This rearrangement joins TRBV12-3 or TRBV12-4 to TRBJ2-1; 12 bases map to TRBD2. CDR3 length: 15 amino acids. J gave up 6 bases and V 4 bases, and 4 bases lay outside the gene matches. CDR3 sequence reads: CASSSGLAGSNEQFF. The CDR3, as DNA: TGTGCCAGCAGTTCCGGACTAGCGGGATCCAATGAGCAGTTCTTC.

This clonotype was observed a handful of times. The chain links TRBV2 to TRBJ2-7; 7 positions match TRBD2. V dropped 6 bases and J dropped 2; count of bases not matched to a gene: 7. In germline, CDR1 is SNHLY, CDR2 FYNNEI. This CDR3 is 14 amino acids long. Here the CDR3 reads CASRGAGATYEQYF. The CDR3 coding sequence is TGTGCCAGCAGGGGTGCGGGAGCCACCTACGAGCAGTACTTC. Complete variable domain (other parts from reference TRBV2 and TRBJ2-7): EPEVTQTPSHQVTQMGQEVILRCVPISNHLYFYWYRQILGQKVEFLVSFYNNEISEKSEIFDDQFSVERPDGSNFTLKIRSTKLEDSAMYFCASRGAGATYEQYFGPGTRLTVT.

This clonotype was counted a few times. The chain employs TRBV5-6 and TRBJ2-2; no clear D gene. This CDR3 contains 11 residues. Trimming stripped 3 bases from V and 7 bases from J, with 4 bases between. From germline, CDR1 is SGHDT and CDR2 YYEEEE. CDR3 DNA: TGTGCCAGCAGCTCATACGGGGAGCTGTTTTTT. Its translation is CASSSYGELFF.

There are a few counts of this clonotype. The chain has TRBV18 and TRBJ2-1; 8 positions agree with TRBD2. J lost 2 bases, V lost 1 base, and 1 base had no gene match. Germline loops: CDR1 KGHSH, CDR2 LQKENI. This CDR3 has 15 amino acids. CDR3: CASSPQGLAYNEQFF. The CDR3 nucleotides read TGTGCCAGCTCACCACAGGGACTAGCCTACAATGAGCAGTTCTTC.

The J gene is TRBJ2-7, the V gene TRBV6-2 or TRBV6-3; D is unresolved. CDR1 MNHEY and CDR2 SVGEGT come from the germline V gene. The CDR3 length is 13 residues. V shed 3 bases and J shed 0 bases, with 6 bases lying between them. In nucleotides, the CDR3 is TGTGCCAGCAGTTATTCCAACTCCTACGAGCAGTACTTC. Protein sequence: CASSYSNSYEQYF.

In this sample, this clonotype turned up a few times. The genes are TRBV20-1 and TRBJ1-5; TRBD1 agrees at 9 bases. Germline lookup yields CDR1 DFQATT and CDR2 SNEGSKA (reference sequence). This CDR3 has 20 residues. V trimming: 0 bases; J trimming: 0 bases; junction bases outside the gene matches: 15. As DNA, the CDR3 is TGCAGTGCTAGAGATAGTACCAACAGGGGGCTCCTATATAGCAATCAGCCCCAGCATTTT. As protein: CSARDSTNRGLLYSNQPQHF.

In its sample, this clonotype was seen a few times. The rearrangement links TRBV27 to TRBJ2-3; no clear D gene. CDR3 length equals 14 residues. Germline V gene sequence: CDR1 MNHEY, CDR2 SMNVEV (reference sequence). Deletions cut 5 bases from V and 2 bases from J, with 11 bases between. The CDR3 is CASSPGRDTDTQYF. The DNA for the CDR3 is TGTGCCAGCAGTCCGGGTAGAGACACAGATACGCAGTATTTT.

The chain employs TRBV29-1 and TRBJ2-5; D gene uncertain. Germline CDR1 reads SQVTM; CDR2 reads ANQGSEA. This CDR3 has 13 residues. Trimming cost V 6 bases and J 4 bases, with 15 bases left between them. The CDR3 region has the DNA TGCAGCGTCCAGCGCCAGGCGCCAGAGACCCAGTACTTC. It yields the protein CSVQRQAPETQYF.

Only a few counts were recorded for this clonotype. The chain is built from TRBV6-1 and TRBJ2-1, with D possibly being TRBD1 or TRBD2 (5 bases each). There are 14 residues in the CDR3. V lost 6 bases and J 4 bases, leaving 13 bases between the germline ends. The germline gives CDR1 MNHNS, CDR2 SASEGT. The CDR3 region has the DNA TGTGCCAGCAGGGGGGTGACTCGATACAATGAGCAGTTCTTC. This translates into CASRGVTRYNEQFF.

The rearrangement uses TRBV7-9 and TRBJ1-6; D call uncertain. Between the trimmed V and J ends, which lost 1 base and 7 bases, there was a span of 5 bases. The germline V gene has CDR1 SEHNR and CDR2 FQNEAQ (reference sequence). The CDR3 length is 13 residues. Here the CDR3 reads CASSLEANSPLHF. CDR3 in DNA: TGTGCCAGCAGCTTAGAAGCGAATTCACCCCTCCACTTT.

A few counts support this clonotype. The chain employs TRBV7-9 and TRBJ1-1; D gene unclear. Germline V gives CDR1 SEHNR, CDR2 FQNEAQ (reference sequence). V lost 8 bases and J lost 3, with 10 bases in between. This CDR3 contains 12 residues. CDR3 loop: CASSFGDTEAFF. The CDR3 nucleotides are TGTGCCAGCTCCTTCGGGGACACTGAAGCTTTCTTT.

Note on this clonotype: The conserved closing phenylalanine or tryptophan is absent in this CDR3, likely reflecting a read error. The chain joins TRBV19 to TRBJ2-7; D may be TRBD1 or TRBD2 (5 bases each). Germline CDR1 reads LNHDA; CDR2 reads SQIVND (reference sequence). Trimming left V 10 bases short and J 4 bases short, with 14 bases between. This CDR3 is 12 amino acids long. The chain's CDR3 is CATGTDLYEQYS. CDR3 bases: TGTGCCACGGGGACGGATCTATACGAGCAGTACTCC.

At least ten counts were recorded for this clonotype. This chain uses TRBV3-1 with TRBJ2-3; weak D call: TRBD2 (5 bases). CDR3 length: 15 residues. V lost 0 bases, J lost 5 bases, and 12 bases lay in between. CDR1 is LGHDT, CDR2 YNNKEL, per germline (reference sequence). As DNA, the CDR3 is TGTGCCAGCAGCCAAGATTGGGGTGGAGGAGATACGCAGTATTTT. Amino acids: CASSQDWGGGDTQYF.

This chain joins TRBV19 and TRBJ1-5; TRBD1 is a possible D gene (5 bases). CDR1 and CDR2 from the germline V gene are LNHDA and SQIVND (reference sequence). The CDR3 consists of 16 residues. The V and J ends lost 1 base and 0 bases respectively, with 10 bases between them. The CDR3 reads CASSIGTLDSNQPQHF. CDR3 sequence (DNA): TGTGCCAGTAGTATAGGGACACTCGATAGCAATCAGCCCCAGCATTTT.

This clonotype has ten or more counts. V is TRBV28 and J is TRBJ1-2; 7 bases fit TRBD1. J was trimmed by 7 bases and V by 8 bases; bases with no gene match: 13. The germline gives CDR1 MDHEN, CDR2 SYDVKM. The CDR3 totals 14 residues. CDR3 in DNA: TGTGCCAGCCGCAGAAGGACAGGCGGGGCTGGCTACACCTTC. Its translation: CASRRRTGGAGYTF.

On this clonotype: Sequence at one end of the junction differs from germline and may be a read error. This chain's CDR3 is CSARDQVAGGDTVELFF. The DNA of the CDR3 is TGCAGTGCTAGAGATCAGGTAGCGGGAGGAGACACCGTGGAGCTGTTTTTT. V usage is TRBV20-1 and J usage is TRBJ2-2, with 10 bases lining up with TRBD2. The CDR3 loop spans 17 amino acids. CDR1 is DFQATT, CDR2 SNEGSKA, per germline (reference sequence).

This clonotype was seen only a few times. The CDR3, as DNA: TGTGCCAGCAGCCAAGATTCATCGGGACGGGGAAGGACCGGGGAGCTGTTTTTT. Translating gives CASSQDSSGRGRTGELFF. The chain recombines TRBV3-1 with TRBJ2-2; D is perhaps TRBD1 or TRBD2 (5 bases each). The CDR3 loop spans 18 amino acids. Germline V CDR1 and CDR2: LGHDT, YNNKEL (reference sequence). The V and J ends lost 0 bases and 5 bases respectively, with 19 bases between them. The full variable domain, completed using reference TRBV3-1 and TRBJ2-2, is DTAVSQTPKYLVTQMGNDKSIKCEQNLGHDTMYWYKQDSKKFLKIMFSYNNKELIINETVPNRFSPKSPDKAHLNLHINSLELGDSAVYFCASSQDSSGRGRTGELFFGEGSRLTVL.

This chain joins TRBV28 and TRBJ2-7; no reliable D call. Germline V CDR1 and CDR2: MDHEN, SYDVKM. The CDR3 length is 14 residues. V gave up 3 bases and J gave up 6 bases, with 15 bases separating them. DNA of the CDR3: TGTGCCAGCAGTTTCTGGCAGGTCCTAAGCGAGCAGTACTTC. It codes for CASSFWQVLSEQYF.

This chain connects TRBV28 to TRBJ2-7; 7 bases are shared with TRBD2. Trimming took 5 bases from V and 2 from J; bases not matched to a gene: 9. The CDR3 is 15 amino acids. Germline loops: CDR1 MDHEN, CDR2 SYDVKM. The CDR3 reads CASSPPGSGTYEQYF. The CDR3 DNA sequence: TGTGCCAGCAGTCCGCCCGGCAGCGGGACCTACGAGCAGTACTTC.

This chain links TRBV6-2 or TRBV6-3 with TRBJ2-3, with D hard to call. This CDR3 is built from 11 residues. Germline CDR1 is MNHEY and CDR2 is SVGEGT. V was pared by 8 bases and J by 5 bases, with 8 bases between. CDR3 nucleotides: TGTGCCAGCCAGGTGTTAGATACGCAGTATTTT. Amino acid sequence: CASQVLDTQYF.

Only a few counts were recorded for this clonotype. The V call is TRBV6-2 or TRBV6-3, the J call TRBJ2-1, with D perhaps matching TRBD2 (6 bases). Germline loops: CDR1 MNHEY, CDR2 SVGEGT. Trimming removed 7 bases from V and 6 bases from J, with 19 bases in between. The CDR3 loop spans 15 amino acids. The CDR3 nucleotides are TGTGCCAGCACTCCAAGGGGTAGCGGCGGCAATGAGCAGTTCTTC. Translating it yields CASTPRGSGGNEQFF.

This clonotype was recorded many times. The chain joins TRBV7-8 to TRBJ2-7; 7 bases align to TRBD1. The CDR3 is 13 amino acids. CDR1 and CDR2 from the germline V gene are SGHVS and FQNEAQ. V trimming: 4 bases; J trimming: 1 base; junction bases outside the gene matches: 1. The CDR3 nucleotides read TGTGCCAGCAGCTCGGGACAGTCCTACGAGCAGTACTTC. It codes for CASSSGQSYEQYF.

Many counts were recorded for this clonotype. This chain links TRBV20-1 with TRBJ2-5; possible D gene TRBD1, 5 bases. Germline V gene sequence: CDR1 DFQATT, CDR2 SNEGSKA (reference sequence). Trimming stripped 7 bases from V and 5 bases from J, with 8 bases between. The CDR3 has 10 amino acids. The CDR3 DNA sequence: TGCAGTGGCAGGGCTGAGACCCAGTACTTC. It is translated as CSGRAETQYF.

This clonotype was observed a few times. The chain combines TRBV19 with TRBJ2-3; D ambiguous. Per the germline V gene, CDR1 is LNHDA and CDR2 is SQIVND (reference sequence). Trimming removed 3 bases from V and 0 bases from J, with 7 bases in between. The CDR3 consists of 14 residues. This CDR3 reads CASSIRRSTDTQYF. CDR3 nucleotides: TGTGCCAGTAGTATTAGGCGGAGCACAGATACGCAGTATTTT. The full variable domain, with the rest looked up from reference TRBV19 and TRBJ2-3, is DGGITQSPKYLFRKEGQNVTLSCEQNLNHDAMYWYRQDPGQGLRLIYYSQIVNDFQKGDIAEGYSVSREKKESFPLTVTSAQKNPTAFYLCASSIRRSTDTQYFGPGTRLTVL.

This clonotype appeared a few times. This chain connects TRBV20-1 to TRBJ2-7; 9 bases align to TRBD1. The junction had 9 bases not matched to a gene; V was cut back by 7 bases and J by 5 bases. CDR1 and CDR2 from the germline V gene are DFQATT and SNEGSKA (reference sequence). The CDR3 is made up of 13 amino acids. CDR3 region: CSVKDRGRNEQYF. The CDR3 nucleotides read TGCAGTGTCAAGGACAGGGGAAGGAACGAGCAGTACTTC.

This clonotype has a handful of counts. The chain couples TRBV14 to TRBJ1-2; D remains unclear. Per germline, CDR1 SGHDN and CDR2 FVKESK. CDR3 length equals 14 residues. V was trimmed by 4 bases and J by 3 bases, leaving 12 bases between them. Here the CDR3 DNA reads TGTGCCAGCAGCCGAAGGAGGAGTGACTATGGCTACACCTTC. Amino acid sequence: CASSRRRSDYGYTF.

V is TRBV7-2 and J is TRBJ2-5, with 13 nucleotides matching TRBD2. V lost 4 bases to trimming and J lost 5 bases; unmatched junction nucleotides: 7. CDR1 and CDR2 (germline): SGHTA, FQGNSA. The CDR3 spans 16 residues. CDR3 region: CASSSRTSGSRETQYF. DNA of the CDR3: TGTGCCAGCAGCTCCCGGACTAGCGGGAGCAGGGAGACCCAGTACTTC.

This clonotype was counted a few times. The gene calls are TRBV19 and TRBJ2-7, with 9 bases that match TRBD2. The J segment lost 3 bases and the V segment lost 3 bases, leaving 6 bases of the junction unmatched. Germline V gene data show CDR1 as LNHDA and CDR2 as SQIVND (reference sequence). This CDR3 comprises 15 residues. DNA for the CDR3: TGTGCCAGTAGTATCTCGCGGGAGGGGTACTACGAGCAGTACTTC. This codes for CASSISREGYYEQYF.

This clonotype appeared many times. This CDR3 reads CASSLLGPPYEQYF. The CDR3 DNA is TGTGCCAGCAGCCTCCTTGGCCCTCCCTACGAGCAGTACTTC. This chain joins TRBV28 and TRBJ2-7; D unresolved. Trimming left V 6 bases short and J 2 bases short, with 14 bases between. Germline loops: CDR1 MDHEN, CDR2 SYDVKM. The CDR3 sequence is 14 residues long.